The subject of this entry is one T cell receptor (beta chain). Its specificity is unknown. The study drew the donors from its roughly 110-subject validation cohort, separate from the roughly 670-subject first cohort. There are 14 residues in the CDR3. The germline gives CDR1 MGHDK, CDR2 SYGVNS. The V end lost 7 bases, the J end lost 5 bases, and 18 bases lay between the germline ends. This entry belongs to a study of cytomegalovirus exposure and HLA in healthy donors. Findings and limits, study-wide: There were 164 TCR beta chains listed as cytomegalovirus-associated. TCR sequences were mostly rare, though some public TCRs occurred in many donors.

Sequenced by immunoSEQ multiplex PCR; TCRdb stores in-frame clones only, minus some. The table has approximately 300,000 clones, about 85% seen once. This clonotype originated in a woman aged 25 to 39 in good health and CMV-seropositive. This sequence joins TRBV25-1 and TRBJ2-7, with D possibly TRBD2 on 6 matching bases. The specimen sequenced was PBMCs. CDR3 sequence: CASTPLGGFNEQYF. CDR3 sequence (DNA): TGTGCCAGCACCCCCCTGGGGGGTTTCAACGAGCAGTACTTC.